This TCR beta chain was sequenced for a study of cytomegalovirus exposure and HLA in healthy donors. Trimming removed 2 bases from V and 7 bases from J, with 6 bases in between. CDR1 and CDR2 (germline): GTSNPN, SVGIG (reference sequence). The CDR3 totals 12 residues. Study-wide results and caveats: In a later analysis, parvovirus B19, influenza, CMV and Epstein-Barr virus appeared linked to several top co-occurrence clusters. Presence/absence analysis assumed near-uniform sequencing depth across donors.

The PCR had 60 Vbeta and 13 Jbeta primers. As originally analysed: In a later analysis, around 10 million of tens of millions of unique beta chains occurred in at least two donors. The assay was immunoSEQ multiplex PCR, and TCRdb's table has in-frame clones only and misses some. The D gene and trimming were derived from the DNA, and the V and J assignments and clone size from that table. The sample comprises 55,000 to 70,000 clones, roughly 74% of which are singletons, and around 7.8% rests with the top ten. With regard to this clone: No antigen is known for it.

The sequenced sample was PBMCs. The rearrangement uses TRBV30 and TRBJ1-6, with D unresolved. The clonotype was recovered from a man in his late teens or twenties in good health and CMV-seropositive. In DNA form, the CDR3 reads TGTGCCTGGAGTCTCCAGAATTCACCCCTCCACTTT. It codes for CAWSLQNSPLHF.